The subject of this entry is one T cell receptor (beta chain). The antigen remains unidentified. The CDR3 has 17 amino acids. After removal of 3 bases from V and 0 bases from J, the junction contained 8 bases not matched to a gene. Germline V gives CDR1 SNHLY, CDR2 FYNNEI. Libraries for TCRalpha and TCRbeta carried sample barcodes and unique molecular identifiers via 5'RACE. Via MiXCR, TCRdb re-called the 5' RACE reads, giving one row per CDR3 protein. The sample shows hundreds of thousands of distinct CDR3 sequences, 20% to 25% of them seen only once. The data are from a study of T-cell memory formation after mild COVID-19. Study results and limitations: CD4+ bias marked clones expanding day 15 to 37, unlike balanced contracting clones. Memory cells collected pre-infection included some clones that later responded, suggesting cross-reactive memory joined.

V usage is TRBV2 and J usage is TRBJ2-3; TRBD1 matches at 8 bases. The clonotype originates from a man between 18 and 35 years old who had mild COVID-19 (a few samples of this study predate the infection). Cell type and time point are not known. Sequencing was done on a sample of PBMCs or a T cell subset sorted from them (not recorded which). CDR3 residues: CASSDGAGGISTDTQYF. The CDR3 nucleotides read TGTGCCAGCAGTGACGGGGCAGGGGGCATCAGCACAGATACGCAGTATTTT.